This T cell receptor (beta chain) was sequenced for a study of blood T cells in healthy people across ages. Findings and caveats of the study: Roughly linear declines in TCR beta diversity per million T cells occurred with age.

This clonotype came up a few times. What it binds is not known. The CDR3 is made up of 13 amino acids. J lost 7 bases, V lost 9 bases, and 10 bases had no gene match. CDR1 KGHDR and CDR2 SFDVKD come from the germline V gene. Sample-barcoded 5' priming and a J-beta primer mix drove a second PCR of roughly 6 to 12 cycles. TCRdb analysed the 5' RACE reads with MiXCR anew, one entry per CDR3 protein. The data contain almost 800,000 distinct CDR3 sequences, 55% to 70% of them singletons. PBMCs numbering at least 7 million were isolated per sample. Sequencing was performed on blood. V is TRBV24-1 and J is TRBJ1-2; 7 nucleotides line up with TRBD1. The origin of this receptor is a man aged 25-45 years in good health. The CDR3 loop reads CATRGTGAGGYTF. As DNA, the CDR3 is TGTGCCACCCGGGGCACAGGGGCTGGTGGCTACACCTTC.